What follows are 16 T cell receptor beta chains derived from one specimen sequenced in a study of shared clonotypes between healthy human individuals. Measured with immunoSEQ multiplex PCR; TCRdb has only the in-frame clones, and not every one. Of 750,000 to 1,000,000 clones listed, around 92% were seen once; the top ten hold around 24%. Terminally differentiated effector memory CD45RA+ cells were left out of the naive CD8 fraction, which was CD45RO-negative and positively selected for CCR7. Sequences were obtained from naive CD8+ T cells sorted from blood. The receptors here all came from a man in his thirties or forties in good health.

The rearrangement joins TRBV7-8 to TRBJ2-5; no reliable D call. CDR3 length: 16 residues. The V end lost 2 bases, the J end lost 7 bases, and 20 bases lay between the germline ends. Per germline, CDR1 SGHVS and CDR2 FQNEAQ. The CDR3 region is CASSLFTETGVLTQYF. In nucleotides, the CDR3 is TGTGCCAGCAGCTTATTTACCGAGACCGGAGTTTTGACCCAGTACTTC.

The chain employs TRBV7-8 and TRBJ2-3; D gene unclear. Germline-derived CDR1 and CDR2 are SGHVS and FQNEAQ. V was clipped by 3 bases and J by 6 bases, with 10 bases between them. There are 13 residues in the CDR3. CDR3: CASSLNPLDTQYF. CDR3 nucleotide sequence: TGTGCCAGCAGCTTGAATCCCCTTGATACGCAGTATTTT.

Here the CDR3 reads CASSQGGGAGELFF. CDR3 DNA: TGCGCCAGCAGCCAAGGAGGGGGGGCCGGGGAGCTGTTTTTT. The chain uses TRBV4-3 and TRBJ2-2, with D perhaps TRBD2 (7 bases). CDR1 and CDR2 from the germline V gene are LGHNA and YSLEER. V was trimmed by 1 base and J by 6 bases, leaving 9 bases between them. The CDR3 has 14 amino acids.

Only one count was recorded for this clone. The same CDR3 arises from other DNA sequences in this sample as well. The genes are TRBV7-3 and TRBJ2-1; either TRBD1 or TRBD2 may fit D (5 bases each). Germline V gene lookup returns CDR1 SGHTA and CDR2 FQGTGA. V shed 2 bases and J shed 0 bases, with 8 bases lying between them. This CDR3 contains 15 residues. CDR3 coding DNA: TGTGCCAGCAGCTTATCAGGGAGCTCCTACAATGAGCAGTTCTTC. It encodes CASSLSGSSYNEQFF.

This clone was seen only once. The chain has TRBV4-2 and TRBJ2-1, with D perhaps matching TRBD1 or TRBD2 (5 bases each). This CDR3 contains 13 residues. The V and J ends lost 4 bases and 8 bases respectively, with 12 bases between them. The V gene's germline CDR1 is LGHNA and CDR2 YNFKEQ. DNA for the CDR3: TGTGCCAGCAGCCTGGGGACGCCGGATGAGCAGTTCTTC. Residues: CASSLGTPDEQFF.

This clone was counted a single time. The chain links TRBV2 to TRBJ1-4; 7 bases agree with TRBD1. Trimming at V came to 9 bases and at J to 3 bases, leaving 1 base not matched to a gene. The CDR3 runs 12 residues. Looked up from germline, CDR1 is SNHLY and CDR2 is FYNNEI. The CDR3: CARGTANEKLFF. The CDR3 DNA reads TGTGCCAGGGGGACAGCTAATGAAAAACTGTTTTTT.

In the case of this clone: Distinct nucleotide sequences in the sample also encode this CDR3. The gene calls are TRBV27 and TRBJ2-7, with D unclear. The CDR3 runs to 13 residues. Per the germline V gene, CDR1 is MNHEY and CDR2 is SMNVEV (reference sequence). Trimming removed 2 bases at V and 1 base at J, with 6 bases between. The CDR3 spells CASSLGRSYEQYF. The CDR3 DNA reads as TGTGCCAGCAGTTTAGGGCGATCCTACGAGCAGTACTTC.

The J gene is TRBJ2-2, the V gene TRBV9, with a tentative D call TRBD2 (5 bases). The CDR3 covers 13 residues. The germline CDR1 and CDR2 sequences are SGDLS and YYNGEE. Trimming left V 4 bases short and J 5 bases short, with 9 bases between. The CDR3 here is CASSTRGTGELFF. CDR3 sequence (DNA): TGTGCCAGCAGCACCCGGGGAACCGGGGAGCTGTTTTTT.

The J gene is TRBJ2-5, the V gene TRBV7-6; 9 nucleotides align to TRBD2. The germline CDR1 and CDR2 sequences are SGHVS and FNYEAQ. The V segment lost 1 base and the J segment 5 bases; nucleotides outside the gene matches: 8. CDR3 length equals 16 residues. The CDR3 region has the DNA TGTGCCAGCAGCTTAGTTAGCGGGAGCCGCCGCGAGACCCAGTACTTC. Its protein is CASSLVSGSRRETQYF. Combining the CDR3 with reference TRBV7-6 and TRBJ2-5 gives the whole variable domain GAGVSQSPRYKVTKRGQDVALRCDPISGHVSLYWYRQALGQGPEFLTYFNYEAQQDKSGLPNDRFSAERPEGSISTLTIQRTEQRDSAMYRCASSLVSGSRRETQYFGPGTRLLVL.

CDR3 sequence (DNA): TGTGCCAGCAGTCAGGGGACAGGGGAAAGGTTTTACGAGCAGTACTTC. Translated: CASSQGTGERFYEQYF. The V call is TRBV7-7, the J call TRBJ2-7; 10 bases align to TRBD1. The junction had 12 bases not matched to a gene; V was cut back by 6 bases and J by 4 bases. This CDR3 has 16 amino acids. Germline V CDR1 and CDR2: SSHAT, FNYEAQ (reference sequence).

There are a few counts of this clone. V and J are TRBV27 and TRBJ2-7; D uncertain. The germline gives CDR1 MNHEY, CDR2 SMNVEV (reference sequence). With 2 bases removed from V and 4 bases from J, the gap between germline ends came to 12 bases. The CDR3 extends over 14 amino acids. As DNA, the CDR3 is TGTGCCAGCAGTTTAGGGCCGACCGCATACGAGCAGTACTTC. It specifies CASSLGPTAYEQYF.

The chain couples TRBV11-1 to TRBJ2-1; D is unclear. Trimming cost V 4 bases and J 3 bases, with 10 bases left between them. There are 14 residues in the CDR3. Per the germline V gene, CDR1 is SGHAT and CDR2 is FQDESV (reference sequence). The DNA of the CDR3 is TGTGCCAGCAGCTCCACACAAGGCTACAATGAGCAGTTCTTC. This sequence encodes CASSSTQGYNEQFF.

The chain links TRBV5-6 to TRBJ1-3, with D unresolved. Trimming shortened V by 0 bases and J by 3 bases, and 4 bases separated the two germline ends. The germline CDR1 and CDR2 sequences are SGHDT and YYEEEE. This CDR3 has 13 amino acids. CDR3 coding DNA: TGTGCCAGCAGCTTGGCCCATGGAAACACCATATATTTT. It encodes CASSLAHGNTIYF.

The chain's CDR3 is CASRLKGRLFNYGYTF. The CDR3 coding sequence is TGTGCCAGCAGACTGAAAGGGAGGCTGTTTAACTATGGCTACACCTTC. V and J are TRBV27 and TRBJ1-2; D is undetermined. Germline CDR1 reads MNHEY; CDR2 reads SMNVEV (reference sequence). There are 16 residues in the CDR3. Trimming took off 6 bases at V and 1 base at J, with 18 bases between the two ends.

CDR3: CASSLLGWTRTGELFF. The CDR3 DNA reads as TGTGCCAGCAGTTTACTCGGATGGACGAGAACCGGGGAGCTGTTTTTT. V gene TRBV28 combines with J gene TRBJ2-2, with D uncertain. Trimming cost V 2 bases and J 5 bases, with 15 bases left between them. The germline V gene encodes CDR1 MDHEN and CDR2 SYDVKM. This CDR3 is 16 amino acids long.

The chain is built from TRBV10-3 and TRBJ2-1; D is perhaps TRBD1 (5 bases). Between the trimmed V and J ends, which lost 0 bases and 8 bases, there was a span of 11 bases. Per the germline V gene, CDR1 is ENHRY and CDR2 is SYGVKD. The CDR3 covers 14 residues. The CDR3: CAISESPRVDEQFF. Here the CDR3 DNA reads TGTGCCATCAGTGAGTCGCCCAGGGTCGATGAGCAGTTCTTC.